There are a few counts of the clone carrying this T cell receptor (beta chain). Antigen unknown. These data belong to a study of CD8 T cells in ankylosing spondylitis. The ends lost 0 bases at V and 7 bases at J; junction bases unmatched: 6. The CDR3 sequence is 15 residues long. Germline CDR1 and CDR2: MNHEY and SVGEGT. Generation of TCR beta libraries employed quantitative 5'-RACE incorporating molecular barcodes. TCRdb fed the 5' RACE reads into MiXCR, producing one record per CDR3 protein. The repertoire holds about 350,000 distinct CDR3 sequences, around 20% seen once, with around 13% in the top ten. Findings and caveats of the study: For ankylosing spondylitis blood, a TCR beta motif of about eight highly homologous variants appeared characteristic. Peripheral blood samples showed relatively rare disease-linked clones, and these clones were CD8+.

The chain combines TRBV6-2 or TRBV6-3 with TRBJ2-1; TRBD2 aligns across 7 bases. The sequencing input was blood, either unsorted or a sorted T cell fraction (not recorded which). The receptor comes from a male donor with ankylosing spondylitis or in good health (not recorded which). The DNA for the CDR3 is TGTGCCAGCAGTTACTCGATATCTAGCGGAAATGAGCAGTTCTTC. This encodes CASSYSISSGNEQFF.